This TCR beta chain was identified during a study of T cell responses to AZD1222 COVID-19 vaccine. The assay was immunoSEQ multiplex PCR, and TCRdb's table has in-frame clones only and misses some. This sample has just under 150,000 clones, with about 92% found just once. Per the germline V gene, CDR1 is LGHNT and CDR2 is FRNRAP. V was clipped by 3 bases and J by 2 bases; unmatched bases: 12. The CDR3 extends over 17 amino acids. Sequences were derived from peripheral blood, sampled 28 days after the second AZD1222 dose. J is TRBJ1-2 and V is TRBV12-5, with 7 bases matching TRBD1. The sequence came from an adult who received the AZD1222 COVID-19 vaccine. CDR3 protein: CASGFDPPLTGNYGYTF. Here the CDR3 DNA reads TGTGCTAGTGGTTTCGACCCCCCCTTGACAGGGAACTATGGCTACACCTTC.